Here is one T cell receptor (beta chain) with its context. The sample is drawn from a study of blood T cell repertoires in COVID-19. Study-level background: Collection of acute and convalescent COVID-19 samples took place in the United States, Italy and Spain. T cells, B-cell-depleted T cells, or PBMCs provided the cDNA or gDNA that served as material.

Unmatched junction bases numbered 7, after V lost 8 bases and J lost 4 bases. The CDR3 consists of 15 residues. CDR1 ENHRY and CDR2 SYGVKD come from the germline V gene. Original data processing: By means of reference gene primer amplification, nucleated cell counts were estimated. The table came from immunoSEQ multiplex PCR; TCRdb's copy has only in-frame clones and leaves some out. The V and J calls and clone size were taken over from that table, and D and trimming were inferred from the DNA. Of 120,000 to 150,000 clones detected, roughly 88% appear once; the ten largest clones hold about 1.5%. This clonotype was sampled from a woman in her fifties or sixties with acute or convalescent COVID-19. The sequencing input was peripheral blood. This chain connects TRBV10-3 to TRBJ2-1; TRBD2 aligns across 11 bases. CDR3 nucleotides: TGTGCCATCGGTTCGGGACTAGCGGATTACAATGAGCAGTTCTTC. Its protein is CAIGSGLADYNEQFF.